The 20 T cell receptor beta chains below all came from one sample that was sequenced in a study of human T cells and chemical hapten exposure. Stated time point: pre-sensitization, week 0. The sample's treatment: therapeutic diphenylcyclopropenone sensitization with weekly scalp DPC. TCRdb re-called the RACE reads through MiXCR, storing one row per CDR3 protein. This table holds roughly 260,000 distinct CDR3 sequences, about 9% found once. This sample comprised whole blood, obtained in connection with sensitization to the hapten diphenylcyclopropenone (DPC). These receptors originate from a woman in her thirties or forties with alopecia areata. Some clones in this sample may be carry-over from other donors' samples.

A note on this clonotype: One junction end does not reproduce the germline sequence, and a read error may be involved. The chain has TRBV2 and TRBJ2-5; a possible D gene is TRBD1 (6 bases). This CDR3 has 14 residues. Germline loops: CDR1 SNHLY, CDR2 FYNNEI. CDR3 amino acids: CASREDRPKETQYF. The CDR3 DNA reads TGTGCCAGCAGAGAAGACAGGCCTAAAGAGACCCAGTACTTC.

V and J are TRBV6-4 and TRBJ2-3, with D unclear. This CDR3 region has 15 residues. Germline assignment: CDR1 MRHNA and CDR2 SNTAGT. V lost 2 bases and J 2 bases, leaving 11 bases between the germline ends. The CDR3 is CASSDQGSLTDTQYF. CDR3 bases: TGTGCCAGCAGTGACCAAGGCAGCCTCACAGATACGCAGTATTTT.

Within the sample, this clonotype is medium-sized. The chain couples TRBV9 to TRBJ1-1, with D possibly being TRBD1 (5 bases). CDR3 size: 15 residues. The V end lost 4 bases, the J end lost 0 bases, and 13 bases lay between the germline ends. CDR1 SGDLS and CDR2 YYNGEE come from the germline V gene. The CDR3 reads CASSTQTDMNTEAFF. The DNA for the CDR3 is TGTGCCAGCAGCACACAGACAGATATGAACACTGAAGCTTTCTTT.

This clonotype occurred many times. The chain uses TRBV13 and TRBJ2-3, with 11 bases matching TRBD2. From germline, CDR1 is PRHDT and CDR2 FYEKMQ (reference sequence). Trimming took 5 bases from V and 4 from J; bases not matched to a gene: 8. There are 16 residues in the CDR3. The CDR3, as DNA: TGTGCCAGCAGCCCAATAGCGGGAGGGCCAGCAGATACGCAGTATTTT. It yields the protein CASSPIAGGPADTQYF.

CDR3 sequence reads: CASSYPVSGTLSYEQYF. CDR3 nucleotide sequence: TGTGCCAGCAGTTACCCTGTTAGCGGGACTCTCTCCTACGAGCAGTACTTC. The rearrangement uses TRBV6-2 or TRBV6-3 and TRBJ2-7; TRBD2 aligns across 8 bases. J was trimmed by 0 bases and V by 2 bases; bases with no gene match: 9. The CDR3 length is 17 residues. CDR1 MNHEY and CDR2 SVGEGT come from the germline V gene.

This clonotype has more than one count but fewer than ten. The V and J genes are TRBV11-1 and TRBJ2-2; no clear D. Germline V gives CDR1 SGHAT, CDR2 FQDESV (reference sequence). V lost 5 bases and J lost 0, with 10 bases in between. CDR3 length: 15 residues. The CDR3 reads CASSPSAANTGELFF. The CDR3 bases are TGTGCCAGCAGCCCCTCGGCCGCGAACACCGGGGAGCTGTTTTTT. Full variable domain (outside the CDR3, taken from reference TRBV11-1 and TRBJ2-2): EAEVAQSPRYKITEKSQAVAFWCDPISGHATLYWYRQILGQGPELLVQFQDESVVDDSQLPKDRFSAERLKGVDSTLKIQPAELGDSAMYLCASSPSAANTGELFFGEGSRLTVL.

This clonotype came up many times. The chain has TRBV3-1 and TRBJ2-7, with D perhaps TRBD2 (6 bases). The length of the CDR3 is 15 residues. Trimming shortened V by 4 bases and J by 6 bases, and 19 bases separated the two germline ends. CDR1 and CDR2 from the germline V gene are LGHDT and YNNKEL (reference sequence). The CDR3 nucleotides are TGTGCCAGCAGCCGGGCCGGGACGGGGGTCGGCGAGCAGTACTTC. Translated, it gives CASSRAGTGVGEQYF.

The genes are TRBV6-5 and TRBJ2-5; TRBD2 aligns across 15 bases. Germline V lookup: CDR1 MNHEY, CDR2 SVGAGI. The J segment lost 5 bases and the V segment lost 2 bases, leaving 0 bases of the junction unmatched. The CDR3 runs 15 residues. DNA for the CDR3: TGTGCCAGCAGTTACGGACTAGCGGGAGGGGAGACCCAGTACTTC. As protein: CASSYGLAGGETQYF.

Written as DNA, the CDR3 is TGTGCCAGTGGACTAGCGGGAGAAGGCGAGCAGTACTTC. It is translated as CASGLAGEGEQYF. This sequence joins TRBV6-6 and TRBJ2-7; TRBD2 matches 13 bases. The CDR3 extends over 13 amino acids. CDR1 and CDR2 (germline): MNHNY, SVGAGI (reference sequence). V lost 9 bases, J lost 6 bases, and 5 bases stayed unmatched.

This clonotype was seen more than once but under ten times. This chain links TRBV27 with TRBJ2-6; D gene uncertain. Looked up from germline, CDR1 is MNHEY and CDR2 is SMNVEV (reference sequence). Trimming took 0 bases from V and 0 from J, leaving 3 bases between them. The CDR3 totals 15 residues. The CDR3 nucleotides read TGTGCCAGCAGTTTATCCCCCTCTGGGGCCAACGTCCTGACTTTC. It translates to CASSLSPSGANVLTF.

This clonotype was picked up a small number of times. The J gene is TRBJ1-6, the V gene TRBV7-2; possible D gene TRBD1, 5 bases. Trimming stripped 1 base from V and 7 bases from J, with 8 bases between. Germline-derived CDR1 and CDR2 are SGHTA and FQGNSA. The CDR3 is made up of 14 amino acids. CDR3 DNA: TGTGCCAGCAGCTTAGAAGGGGCGAATTCACCCCTCCACTTT. Protein sequence: CASSLEGANSPLHF.

This clonotype has more than one count but fewer than ten. This chain uses TRBV9 with TRBJ2-1, with D possibly being TRBD1 or TRBD2 (5 bases each). V lost 3 bases, J lost 2 bases, and 12 bases lay in between. The germline V gene encodes CDR1 SGDLS and CDR2 YYNGEE. There are 15 residues in the CDR3. The DNA of the CDR3 is TGTGCCAGCAGCGAGAGTTCGGGGCCCTACAATGAGCAGTTCTTC. The encoded protein is CASSESSGPYNEQFF.

The rearrangement links TRBV20-1 to TRBJ2-1; 14 nucleotides match TRBD2. Unmatched junction bases numbered 7, after V lost 6 bases and J lost 6 bases. Germline V gene data show CDR1 as DFQATT and CDR2 as SNEGSKA (reference sequence). This CDR3 contains 15 residues. For the CDR3, the DNA is TGCAGTGCCGCGCAGGGACTAGCGGGAGCCAATGAGCAGTTCTTC. Translation: CSAAQGLAGANEQFF.

The CDR3: CASSSGEDEKLFF. For the CDR3, the DNA is TGTGCCAGCAGTTCCGGAGAAGATGAAAAACTGTTTTTT. The V call is TRBV12-3 or TRBV12-4, the J call TRBJ1-4; no reliable D call. The CDR3 contains 13 residues. Trimming shortened V by 4 bases and J by 6 bases, and 9 bases separated the two germline ends.

There are a few counts of this clonotype. The gene calls are TRBV27 and TRBJ2-1, with 8 bases lining up with TRBD2. With V trimmed by 4 bases and J by 7 bases, 9 bases remained unmatched. The germline V gene encodes CDR1 MNHEY and CDR2 SMNVEV (reference sequence). This CDR3 has 15 residues. CDR3: CASSSWSSGNNEQFF. The CDR3 DNA is TGTGCCAGCAGTTCCTGGAGTAGCGGGAATAATGAGCAGTTCTTC.

The CDR3 region has the DNA TGCAGTGCTAGAGCCCGGCTGGGTAGCGGGAGCACAGATACGCAGTATTTT. Its translation is CSARARLGSGSTDTQYF. V is TRBV20-1 and J is TRBJ2-3, with 7 positions matching TRBD2. Germline V gives CDR1 DFQATT, CDR2 SNEGSKA (reference sequence). The CDR3 has 17 amino acids. The V gene end was trimmed by 1 base and the J gene end by 0 bases; junction bases not matched to a gene: 10.

This clonotype was detected many times. This chain links TRBV4-2 with TRBJ2-2; D is possibly TRBD2 (5 bases). This CDR3 contains 16 residues. V lost 4 bases and J lost 6, with 18 bases in between. Germline V gene lookup returns CDR1 LGHNA and CDR2 YNFKEQ. The CDR3 is CASSLGVMEAPGELFF. CDR3 DNA sequence: TGTGCCAGCAGCCTAGGAGTGATGGAGGCTCCCGGGGAGCTGTTTTTT.

This clonotype showed up just a few times. The J gene is TRBJ2-5, the V gene TRBV6-5, with a possible D match to TRBD2 (6 bases). The V gene lost 2 bases and the J gene lost 7 bases, with 20 bases spanning the gap. This CDR3 is 16 amino acids long. CDR1 and CDR2 from the germline V gene are MNHEY and SVGAGI. CDR3 region: CASSYATGTVMPTQYF. The CDR3 coding sequence is TGTGCCAGCAGTTACGCGACCGGGACTGTCATGCCGACCCAGTACTTC.

This sequence joins TRBV19 and TRBJ2-3; 9 positions agree with TRBD1. The CDR3 runs to 15 residues. CDR1 is LNHDA, CDR2 SQIVND, per germline (reference sequence). Germline trimming cut 10 bases from V and 2 bases from J; bases unmatched to any gene: 10. The CDR3 region is CATCRDRAHTDTQYF. The CDR3 bases are TGTGCCACCTGCCGGGACAGGGCACACACAGATACGCAGTATTTT. Complete variable domain (other parts from reference TRBV19 and TRBJ2-3): DGGITQSPKYLFRKEGQNVTLSCEQNLNHDAMYWYRQDPGQGLRLIYYSQIVNDFQKGDIAEGYSVSREKKESFPLTVTSAQKNPTAFYLCATCRDRAHTDTQYFGPGTRLTVL.

This clonotype was seen repeatedly, ten times or more. This chain connects TRBV7-9 to TRBJ2-1; 8 nucleotides line up with TRBD2. After removal of 4 bases from V and 8 bases from J, the junction contained 19 bases not matched to a gene. CDR1 is SEHNR and CDR2 is FQNEAQ in the germline V gene (reference sequence). The CDR3 has 18 residues. CDR3 bases: TGTGCCAGCAGCTCCTATACCGTGCAGAGATCTAGCGGGTATGAGCAGTTCTTC. Translation: CASSSYTVQRSSGYEQFF.